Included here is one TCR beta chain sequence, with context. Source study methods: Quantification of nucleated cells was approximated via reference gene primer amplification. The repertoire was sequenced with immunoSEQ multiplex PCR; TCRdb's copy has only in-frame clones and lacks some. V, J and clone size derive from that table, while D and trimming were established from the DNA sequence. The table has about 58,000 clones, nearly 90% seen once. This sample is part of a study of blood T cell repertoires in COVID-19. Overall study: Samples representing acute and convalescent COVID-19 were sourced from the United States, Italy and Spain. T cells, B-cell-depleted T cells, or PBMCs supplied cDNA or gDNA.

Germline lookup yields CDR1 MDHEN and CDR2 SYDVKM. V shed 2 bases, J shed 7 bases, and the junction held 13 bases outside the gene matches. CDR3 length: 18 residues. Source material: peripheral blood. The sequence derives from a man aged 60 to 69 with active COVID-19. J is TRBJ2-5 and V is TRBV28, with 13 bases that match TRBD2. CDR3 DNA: TGTGCCAGCAGTTTAGACACGACTAGCGGGAGGCCCCCCCCGACCCAGTACTTC. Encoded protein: CASSLDTTSGRPPPTQYF.